This T cell receptor beta chain was identified during a study of T cells after yellow fever vaccination. Study in general: Preparing low-cell-number fractions relied on SMART-Seq v4 Ultra Low Input. Study-wide results and caveats: Weaker, the secondary response peaked sooner, at day 5 versus 15.

V shed 4 bases and J shed 4 bases, with 17 bases lying between them. The CDR3 runs 15 residues. The germline V gene has CDR1 SGHRS and CDR2 YFSETQ. TCRdb reprocessed the 5' RACE reads via MiXCR and lists one record per CDR3 protein. The repertoire holds a few hundred thousand distinct CDR3 sequences, with 17% as singletons. This clonotype was seen only a few times. The antigen remains undetermined. The source is a man aged 18 to 35 who received the YFV17D yellow fever vaccine. Sample: PBMCs, taken less than 6 days after the first yellow fever vaccination. The V call is TRBV5-1, the J call TRBJ2-5; tentatively, D is TRBD1 (6 bases). This chain's CDR3 is CASSAAGAKGETQYF. CDR3 DNA: TGCGCCAGCAGCGCCGCAGGGGCCAAGGGAGAGACCCAGTACTTC.